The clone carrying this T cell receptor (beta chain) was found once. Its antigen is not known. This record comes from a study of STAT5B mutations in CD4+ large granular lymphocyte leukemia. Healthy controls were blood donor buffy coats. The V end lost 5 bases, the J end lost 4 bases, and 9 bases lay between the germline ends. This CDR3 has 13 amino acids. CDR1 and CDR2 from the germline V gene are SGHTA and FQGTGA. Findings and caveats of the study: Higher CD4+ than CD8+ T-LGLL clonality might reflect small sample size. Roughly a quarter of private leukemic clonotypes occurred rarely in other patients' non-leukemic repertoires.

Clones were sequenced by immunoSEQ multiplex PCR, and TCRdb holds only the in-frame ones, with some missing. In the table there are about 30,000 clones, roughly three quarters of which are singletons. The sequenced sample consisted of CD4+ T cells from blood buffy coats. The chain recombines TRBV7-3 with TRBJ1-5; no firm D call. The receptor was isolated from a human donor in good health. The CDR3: CASSVGPNQPQHF. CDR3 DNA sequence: TGTGCCAGCAGCGTGGGTCCTAATCAGCCCCAGCATTTT.